This T cell receptor (beta chain) was recovered during a study of T cell changes during pregnancy in multiple sclerosis. The CDR3 totals 15 residues. Trimming pared 1 base from V and 2 bases from J, leaving 12 bases between. Germline V CDR1 and CDR2: SGDLS, YYNGEE. Sequenced by immunoSEQ multiplex PCR; TCRdb stores in-frame clones only, minus some. The sample lists approximately 41,000 clones; less than 95% were seen once. The chain has TRBV9 and TRBJ2-5, with D tentatively TRBD1 (6 bases). This specimen was CD8+ T cells from peripheral blood mononuclear cells, taken in the first trimester of pregnancy. The TCR originated in a female donor with multiple sclerosis, enrolled in a pregnancy study. CDR3 DNA: TGTGCCAGCAGCGTACACGGGACACCACAAGAGACCCAGTACTTC. Translated: CASSVHGTPQETQYF.